These 22 T cell receptor beta chains share one sample of origin, sequenced in a study of CD8 T cells in ankylosing spondylitis. In TCRdb, the 5' RACE reads were re-called with MiXCR into one record per CDR3 protein. The sample records roughly 190,000 distinct CDR3 sequences, about 13% being singletons. The sequencing sample was made of blood, either unsorted or a sorted T cell fraction (not recorded which). The receptors derive from a male donor with ankylosing spondylitis or in good health (not recorded which).

The V and J genes are TRBV6-1 and TRBJ2-7, with D unresolved. V lost 1 base and J 5 bases, leaving 9 bases between the germline ends. The CDR3 length is 13 residues. Germline V gene sequence: CDR1 MNHNS, CDR2 SASEGT. CDR3 nucleotide sequence: TGTGCCAGCAGTGAAGGATCGGCTAACGAGCAGTACTTC. Protein: CASSEGSANEQYF.

Many counts were recorded for this clonotype. The chain links TRBV6-2 or TRBV6-3 to TRBJ2-3; D assignment may be TRBD1 or TRBD2 (5 bases each). Germline CDR1 reads MNHEY; CDR2 reads SVGEGT. Trimming left V 6 bases short and J 6 bases short, with 19 bases between. The CDR3 runs 15 residues. This CDR3 reads CASSYEGLRRDTQYF. DNA for the CDR3: TGTGCCAGCAGCTACGAGGGGCTCCGGCGGGATACGCAGTATTTT.

This rearrangement joins TRBV6-1 to TRBJ1-1; D not resolved. The V end was cut by 6 bases, the J end by 1 base, with 9 bases between. CDR3 length equals 13 residues. The germline V gene encodes CDR1 MNHNS and CDR2 SASEGT. CDR3 sequence reads: CASRPETNTEAFF. Here the CDR3 DNA reads TGTGCCAGCAGACCCGAAACGAACACTGAAGCTTTCTTT.

V usage is TRBV27 and J usage is TRBJ2-1, with 7 positions matching TRBD1. J gave up 0 bases and V 1 base, and 6 bases lay outside the gene matches. The CDR3 has 17 amino acids. Germline CDR1 MNHEY, CDR2 SMNVEV (reference sequence). CDR3 residues: CASSLWQGVGSYNEQFF. The CDR3 bases are TGTGCCAGCAGTTTATGGCAGGGGGTAGGCTCCTACAATGAGCAGTTCTTC.

V usage is TRBV11-2 and J usage is TRBJ1-1; a weak D match, TRBD1 (5 bases). CDR3 length: 15 amino acids. V shed 1 base and J shed 5 bases, with 14 bases lying between them. Germline V lookup: CDR1 SGHAT, CDR2 FQNNGV. CDR3: CASSLAWDPGTEAFF. In nucleotides, the CDR3 is TGTGCCAGCAGCTTAGCTTGGGACCCGGGGACTGAAGCTTTCTTT.

The chain employs TRBV6-1 and TRBJ1-2, with D tentatively TRBD1 (5 bases). The V end was cut by 1 base, the J end by 6 bases, with 12 bases between. The CDR3 totals 14 residues. The V gene's germline CDR1 is MNHNS and CDR2 SASEGT. CDR3 DNA sequence: TGTGCCAGCAGTGAAGTTGGTGGGACGGATGGCTACACCTTC. Its protein is CASSEVGGTDGYTF.

The J gene is TRBJ1-4, the V gene TRBV20-1; no firm D call. Germline V lookup: CDR1 DFQATT, CDR2 SNEGSKA (reference sequence). The length of the CDR3 is 11 residues. V gave up 2 bases and J gave up 16 bases, with 14 bases separating them. Here the CDR3 DNA reads TGCAGTGCTAGACCTCAGTTTTCCCAGTTTTTT. It yields the protein CSARPQFSQFF.

Ten or more counts support this clonotype. The rearrangement links TRBV12-3 or TRBV12-4 to TRBJ2-2; perhaps TRBD1 as D (5 bases). The germline V and J ends were trimmed by 8 bases and 2 bases, with 12 bases remaining between them. The CDR3 is 14 residues long. The DNA for the CDR3 is TGTGCCAGCGCCTCCGACAGTAACACCGGGGAGCTGTTTTTT. The encoded protein is CASASDSNTGELFF.

This clonotype was recorded a few times. The chain has TRBV12-3 or TRBV12-4 and TRBJ1-4, with D tentatively TRBD1 (6 bases). The CDR3 totals 12 residues. The V end lost 5 bases, the J end lost 7 bases, and 8 bases lay between the germline ends. CDR3 region: CASSQGIEKLFF. The CDR3 DNA is TGTGCCAGCAGTCAGGGGATTGAAAAACTGTTTTTT.

This clonotype was seen a handful of times. The gene calls are TRBV6-5 and TRBJ2-1; D ambiguous. The CDR3 sequence is 14 residues long. Per germline, CDR1 MNHEY and CDR2 SVGAGI. Trimming removed 0 bases from V and 8 bases from J, with 11 bases in between. CDR3 residues: CASSYSSQQDEQFF. CDR3 in DNA: TGTGCCAGCAGTTACTCGAGCCAGCAGGATGAGCAGTTCTTC.

This clonotype has at least ten counts. The chain has TRBV7-6 and TRBJ2-3; 7 bases are a match to TRBD2. The V gene's germline CDR1 is SGHVS and CDR2 FNYEAQ. V lost 5 bases to trimming and J lost 5 bases; unmatched junction nucleotides: 10. CDR3 length: 15 residues. The DNA of the CDR3 is TGTGCCAGCAGCCTCCTTAGCGGGTTAGGAGATACGCAGTATTTT. Translated: CASSLLSGLGDTQYF.

This clonotype was picked up a small number of times. The chain has TRBV7-9 and TRBJ1-1; 7 bases align to TRBD1. The junction had 9 bases not matched to a gene; V was cut back by 4 bases and J by 4 bases. The V gene's germline CDR1 is SEHNR and CDR2 FQNEAQ (reference sequence). The CDR3 is made up of 15 amino acids. The CDR3 DNA follows: TGTGCCAGCAGCTCATTGACAGGGATGGGCACTGAAGCTTTCTTT. It specifies CASSSLTGMGTEAFF.

This clonotype has a handful of counts. This chain uses TRBV12-3 or TRBV12-4 with TRBJ2-1, with 8 bases fitting TRBD2. The CDR3 totals 12 residues. The ends lost 3 bases at V and 9 bases at J; junction bases unmatched: 1. In DNA, the CDR3 is TGTGCCAGCAGTTTTACTAGCGGTGAGCAGTTCTTC. It specifies CASSFTSGEQFF.

This clonotype was recorded a few times. The rearrangement uses TRBV19 and TRBJ2-7; 11 nucleotides align to TRBD2. The CDR3 is made up of 19 amino acids. Germline CDR1 LNHDA, CDR2 SQIVND (reference sequence). The V segment lost 3 bases and the J segment 2 bases; nucleotides outside the gene matches: 15. CDR3 nucleotides: TGTGCCAGTAGTATGGCCGTGACGACTAGCGGGGTTCCTACCTACGAGCAGTACTTC. Translated, it gives CASSMAVTTSGVPTYEQYF. Based on the CDR3 plus reference TRBV19 and TRBJ2-7, the full variable domain is DGGITQSPKYLFRKEGQNVTLSCEQNLNHDAMYWYRQDPGQGLRLIYYSQIVNDFQKGDIAEGYSVSREKKESFPLTVTSAQKNPTAFYLCASSMAVTTSGVPTYEQYFGPGTRLTVT.

The chain employs TRBV6-1 and TRBJ2-5; 11 nucleotides line up with TRBD2. The J segment lost 3 bases and the V segment lost 0 bases, leaving 9 bases of the junction unmatched. Looked up from germline, CDR1 is MNHNS and CDR2 is SASEGT. The CDR3 is 18 amino acids. The chain's CDR3 is CASSEASRLAGMEETQYF. DNA for the CDR3: TGTGCCAGCAGTGAAGCCTCGAGACTAGCGGGGATGGAAGAGACCCAGTACTTC.

This chain links TRBV4-1 with TRBJ2-3, with D unclear. The germline V gene encodes CDR1 MGHRA and CDR2 YSYEKL. The CDR3 has 14 residues. V was shortened by 4 bases and J by 2 bases, with 10 bases between the two germline ends. DNA for the CDR3: TGCGCCAGCAGCCCCGGACCCTCCACAGATACGCAGTATTTT. This sequence encodes CASSPGPSTDTQYF.

The rearrangement joins TRBV27 to TRBJ1-2; 7 nucleotides line up with TRBD1. The germline V gene has CDR1 MNHEY and CDR2 SMNVEV (reference sequence). J gave up 4 bases and V 5 bases, and 7 bases lay outside the gene matches. The CDR3 runs 14 residues. As DNA, the CDR3 is TGTGCCAGCAGTCCGGACAGGACGTTCTATGGCTACACCTTC. Its translation is CASSPDRTFYGYTF.

This clonotype showed up just once. This rearrangement joins TRBV7-8 to TRBJ2-1, with D unclear. The CDR3 runs 12 residues. V was clipped by 1 base and J by 8 bases, with 6 bases between them. The germline gives CDR1 SGHVS, CDR2 FQNEAQ. CDR3 residues: CASSLVVYEQFF. As DNA, the CDR3 is TGTGCCAGCAGCTTAGTGGTGTATGAGCAGTTCTTC.

This clonotype has only a few counts. The CDR3 here is CAISESMGGSNTEAFF. DNA for the CDR3: TGTGCCATCAGTGAGTCGATGGGGGGATCGAACACTGAAGCTTTCTTT. This chain uses TRBV10-3 with TRBJ1-1; TRBD1 is a possible D gene (5 bases). The germline V gene has CDR1 ENHRY and CDR2 SYGVKD. The V gene lost 0 bases and the J gene lost 1 base, with 12 bases spanning the gap. CDR3 size: 16 residues.

The rearrangement uses TRBV11-1 and TRBJ2-7; D call uncertain. Between the trimmed V and J ends, which lost 2 bases and 5 bases, there was a span of 10 bases. Germline V gene sequence: CDR1 SGHAT, CDR2 FQDESV (reference sequence). The CDR3 contains 13 residues. This CDR3 is CASSLTFGNEQYF. Written as DNA, the CDR3 is TGTGCCAGCAGCTTAACCTTCGGTAACGAGCAGTACTTC.

This clonotype was found many times. The J gene is TRBJ1-5, the V gene TRBV5-1; D is ambiguous. The V end was cut by 0 bases, the J end by 0 bases, with 7 bases between. The CDR3 runs 15 residues. Germline V lookup: CDR1 SGHRS, CDR2 YFSETQ. The CDR3 DNA reads as TGCGCCAGCAGCTTGGAGCCCGATAGCAATCAGCCCCAGCATTTT. It is translated as CASSLEPDSNQPQHF. Drawing the rest from reference TRBV5-1 and TRBJ1-5, the complete variable domain is KAGVTQTPRYLIKTRGQQVTLSCSPISGHRSVSWYQQTPGQGLQFLFEYFSETQRNKGNFPGRFSGRQFSNSRSEMNVSTLELGDSALYLCASSLEPDSNQPQHFGDGTRLSIL.

This clonotype was counted ten times or more. The V call is TRBV24-1, the J call TRBJ2-2, with D hard to call. CDR3 size: 12 residues. The germline V gene has CDR1 KGHDR and CDR2 SFDVKD. V gave up 0 bases and J gave up 5 bases, with 0 bases separating them. DNA for the CDR3: TGTGCCACCAGTGATTTGACCGGGGAGCTGTTTTTT. This codes for CATSDLTGELFF.